The 20 T cell receptor beta chains below all came from one sample that was sequenced in a study of identical twins. TCRdb independently ran MiXCR on the 5' RACE reads; one entry per CDR3 protein. The table includes hundreds of thousands of distinct CDR3 sequences, 6% to 8.5% detected once. The same specimen was also included in a second study, on yellow fever vaccine responses in identical twins.

Sequenced sample: CD8+ T cells sorted from blood. The receptors derive from a woman aged 18-29 years in good health.

This clonotype was picked up many times. The chain recombines TRBV7-9 with TRBJ2-2; 8 bases map to TRBD1. The junction had 10 bases not matched to a gene; V was cut back by 11 bases and J by 2 bases. Per the germline V gene, CDR1 is SEHNR and CDR2 is FQNEAQ (reference sequence). The CDR3 has 15 residues. CDR3 sequence: CAPDGTGHNTGELFF. The DNA for the CDR3 is TGTGCCCCAGACGGGACAGGTCATAACACCGGGGAGCTGTTTTTT.

In this sample, this clonotype turned up a few times. The CDR3: CASSLGLGVWGNTEAFF. In nucleotides, the CDR3 is TGCGCCAGCAGCTTGGGGCTAGGGGTTTGGGGGAACACTGAAGCTTTCTTT. The rearrangement links TRBV5-1 to TRBJ1-1; tentative D call: TRBD1 (5 bases). V was clipped by 0 bases and J by 1 base, with 16 bases between them. Germline values: CDR1 SGHRS, CDR2 YFSETQ. CDR3 length equals 17 residues.

This chain joins TRBV3-1 and TRBJ1-2, with no clear D. CDR3 length: 14 residues. Trimming removed 1 base from V and 1 base from J, with 7 bases in between. CDR1 LGHDT and CDR2 YNNKEL come from the germline V gene (reference sequence). The CDR3 sequence is CASSQAAYNYGYTF. DNA for the CDR3: TGTGCCAGCAGCCAAGCTGCGTATAACTATGGCTACACCTTC.

This clonotype has a count of ten or more. CDR3 in DNA: TGTGCCAGCAGCGCTAGTTGGGTGGATCAGCCCCAGCATTTT. It codes for CASSASWVDQPQHF. V usage is TRBV6-1 and J usage is TRBJ1-5; D is uncertain. The CDR3 contains 14 residues. Germline-derived CDR1 and CDR2 are MNHNS and SASEGT. Trimming cost V 6 bases and J 5 bases, with 14 bases left between them.

This clonotype was seen only a few times. The V gene is TRBV20-1, the J gene TRBJ2-5; 7 nucleotides align to TRBD2. The length of the CDR3 is 15 residues. The V gene's germline CDR1 is DFQATT and CDR2 SNEGSKA (reference sequence). The ends lost 6 bases at V and 0 bases at J; junction bases unmatched: 10. CDR3 sequence reads: CSAPQAAGYQETQYF. In nucleotides, the CDR3 is TGCAGTGCGCCACAGGCAGCGGGGTACCAAGAGACCCAGTACTTC.

J is TRBJ2-7 and V is TRBV12-3 or TRBV12-4; no definite D call. This CDR3 is 13 amino acids long. Deletions cut 5 bases from V and 1 base from J, with 9 bases between. The CDR3 here is CASSHSLSYEQYF. In DNA form, the CDR3 reads TGTGCCAGCAGTCACTCTCTGTCCTACGAGCAGTACTTC.

This clonotype occurred a few times. This chain links TRBV24-1 with TRBJ2-1; either TRBD1 or TRBD2 may supply D (5 bases each). The CDR3 contains 15 residues. CDR1 is KGHDR and CDR2 is SFDVKD in the germline V gene. V shed 7 bases and J shed 3 bases, with 15 bases lying between them. The CDR3 sequence: CATRGEGQNYNEQFF. The CDR3 nucleotides are TGTGCCACCAGGGGTGAGGGGCAAAACTACAATGAGCAGTTCTTC.

The CDR3 is CASSSITGLVGDTQYF. CDR3 DNA sequence: TGTGCCAGCAGTTCCATAACGGGACTAGTAGGAGATACGCAGTATTTT. J is TRBJ2-3 and V is TRBV28; 8 bases map to TRBD2. Trimming removed 4 bases from V and 5 bases from J; junction bases left unmatched: 11. Looked up from germline, CDR1 is MDHEN and CDR2 is SYDVKM. The CDR3 is 16 residues long.

This clonotype turned up a few times. This chain uses TRBV7-9 with TRBJ2-7; D not resolved. Germline assignment: CDR1 SEHNR and CDR2 FQNEAQ (reference sequence). V lost 0 bases and J lost 3, with 3 bases in between. This CDR3 spans 12 amino acids. The CDR3 DNA is TGTGCCAGCAGCTTAGCCCGCTACGAGCAGTACGTC. As protein: CASSLARYEQYV.

A few counts support this clonotype. The V gene is TRBV5-5, the J gene TRBJ2-3, with D perhaps matching TRBD1 (6 bases). V lost 4 bases and J lost 2, with 17 bases in between. From germline, CDR1 is SGHKS and CDR2 YYEKEE (reference sequence). CDR3 length equals 16 residues. DNA of the CDR3: TGTGCCAGCAGCGCCAGGACAGACCAGATCACAGATACGCAGTATTTT. This encodes CASSARTDQITDTQYF.

The chain joins TRBV7-3 to TRBJ2-1; 8 nucleotides match TRBD2. The CDR3 is made up of 17 amino acids. The junction had 11 bases not matched to a gene; V was cut back by 1 base and J by 6 bases. The V gene's germline CDR1 is SGHTA and CDR2 FQGTGA. As DNA, the CDR3 is TGTGCCAGCAGCTTAAATCCGGGACTAGGAGAGGGCAATGAGCAGTTCTTC. It is translated as CASSLNPGLGEGNEQFF.

The V gene is TRBV27, the J gene TRBJ1-2; 8 nucleotides line up with TRBD1. The CDR3 has 12 residues. Germline CDR1 is MNHEY and CDR2 is SMNVEV (reference sequence). With 6 bases clipped from V and 5 bases from J, the junction kept 2 bases outside the gene matches. The CDR3 protein is CASRRTGYGYTF. In DNA form, the CDR3 reads TGTGCCAGCAGGAGGACAGGGTATGGCTACACCTTC.

This clonotype was seen many times. This chain links TRBV12-3 or TRBV12-4 with TRBJ1-4; possibly TRBD1 for D (6 bases). The CDR3 totals 14 residues. V shed 6 bases and J shed 6 bases, with 14 bases lying between them. This chain's CDR3 is CASSPRDTDEKLFF. As DNA, the CDR3 is TGTGCCAGCAGCCCCCGGGACACAGATGAAAAACTGTTTTTT.

This clonotype was counted many times. The CDR3 nucleotides read TGTGCCAGCATAACACAGGGGGCTGGGGCCAACGTCCTGACTTTC. It encodes CASITQGAGANVLTF. This chain connects TRBV28 to TRBJ2-6; 8 positions match TRBD1. The CDR3 totals 15 residues. The junction had 4 bases not matched to a gene; V was cut back by 7 bases and J by 2 bases. Looked up from germline, CDR1 is MDHEN and CDR2 is SYDVKM.

The CDR3 sequence: CATSSPLIGYEQYF. CDR3 nucleotides: TGTGCCACCAGCAGCCCCCTAATAGGGTACGAGCAGTACTTC. This chain joins TRBV15 and TRBJ2-7; D gene unclear. Deletions cut 3 bases from V and 4 bases from J, with 13 bases between. This CDR3 is 14 amino acids long. In germline, CDR1 is LNHNV, CDR2 YYDKDF (reference sequence).

This clonotype was detected many times. In nucleotides, the CDR3 is TGTGCCAGCAGTTTAGTTGCTAGCACAGATACGCAGTATTTT. It yields the protein CASSLVASTDTQYF. V and J are TRBV12-3 or TRBV12-4 and TRBJ2-3; no reliable D call. The CDR3 contains 14 residues. Trimming pared 1 base from V and 0 bases from J, leaving 5 bases between.

Only a few counts were recorded for this clonotype. The chain combines TRBV4-1 with TRBJ1-5; no firm D call. Per germline, CDR1 MGHRA and CDR2 YSYEKL. V was trimmed by 0 bases and J by 0 bases, leaving 9 bases between them. The CDR3 consists of 16 residues. The CDR3 sequence is CASSQDRAISNQPQHF. CDR3 nucleotides: TGCGCCAGCAGCCAAGATCGAGCGATTAGCAATCAGCCCCAGCATTTT.

The rearrangement joins TRBV11-1 to TRBJ1-4, with TRBD1 as a possible D gene (5 bases). CDR1 and CDR2 from the germline V gene are SGHAT and FQDESV (reference sequence). V was clipped by 2 bases and J by 7 bases, with 23 bases between them. The CDR3 extends over 18 amino acids. CDR3 bases: TGTGCCAGCAGCTTAAGGGGCCCCGCCATTCCACCAACTGAAAAACTGTTTTTT. Protein product: CASSLRGPAIPPTEKLFF.

This clonotype was seen a handful of times. The chain carries TRBV28 and TRBJ1-6; D is ambiguous. The CDR3 length is 15 residues. The ends were cut back, 1 base at V and 5 bases at J, with 9 bases in the middle. Germline CDR1 is MDHEN and CDR2 is SYDVKM. DNA of the CDR3: TGTGCCAGCAGTTTATCACACGAAAATAATTCACCCCTCCACTTT. As protein: CASSLSHENNSPLHF. The complete variable domain, with remaining parts taken from reference TRBV28 and TRBJ1-6, reads DVKVTQSSRYLVKRTGEKVFLECVQDMDHENMFWYRQDPGLGLRLIYFSYDVKMKEKGDIPEGYSVSREKKERFSLILESASTNQTSMYLCASSLSHENNSPLHFGNGTRLTVT.

The chain couples TRBV15 to TRBJ1-5; no reliable D call. Germline assignment: CDR1 LNHNV and CDR2 YYDKDF (reference sequence). The CDR3 is 14 residues long. V was cut by 3 bases and J by 1 base, with 7 bases left in between. CDR3 coding DNA: TGTGCCACCAGCAGGGGAATCAGCAATCAGCCCCAGCATTTT. Protein product: CATSRGISNQPQHF.